Below, 8 T cell receptor beta chains from the same sample are listed, as sequenced in a study of blood T cell repertoires in COVID-19. TCRdb's copy holds only in-frame clones and misses some; the assay was immunoSEQ multiplex PCR. The profile shows some 200,000 clones, about 72% of them singletons. The sequencing sample was made of PBMCs or T cells enriched from blood (not recorded which). The receptors were sampled from a woman in her forties or fifties who had recovered from COVID-19.

V gene TRBV3-1 (or the pseudogene TRBV3-2) combines with J gene TRBJ2-7; D possibly corresponds to TRBD2 (6 bases). The CDR3 covers 13 residues. The V gene lost 4 bases and the J gene lost 6 bases, with 13 bases spanning the gap. Germline values: CDR1 LGHDT, CDR2 YNNKEL (reference sequence). The DNA of the CDR3 is TGTGCCAGCAGCCCCTCTCGGGAGTTCGAGCAGTACTTC. As protein: CASSPSREFEQYF.

Regarding this clone: The germline gene is not matched at one end of the junction; a read error may be the cause. The chain is built from TRBV27 and TRBJ1-1, with 9 bases aligning to TRBD1. Germline values: CDR1 MNHEY, CDR2 SMNVEV (reference sequence). The CDR3 is made up of 15 amino acids. The CDR3: CASSLQGAMNTEAFF. CDR3 DNA: TGTGCCAGCAGTCTACAGGGGGCGATGAATACTGAAGCTTTCTTT.

This clone has more than one count but fewer than ten. The chain is built from TRBV28 and TRBJ2-7; TRBD2 matches 7 bases. CDR1 MDHEN and CDR2 SYDVKM come from the germline V gene. Trimming at V came to 5 bases and at J to 0 bases, leaving 7 bases not matched to a gene. This CDR3 has 15 amino acids. In nucleotides, the CDR3 is TGTGCCAGCAGTCCCCCCGGGGGGACCTCCTACGAGCAGTACTTC. Translated: CASSPPGGTSYEQYF.

This chain uses TRBV6-5 with TRBJ2-1, with TRBD2 matching over 8 bases. Germline lookup yields CDR1 MNHEY and CDR2 SVGAGI. J gave up 7 bases and V 2 bases, and 7 bases lay outside the gene matches. CDR3 length equals 15 residues. The DNA of the CDR3 is TGTGCCAGCAGTTACCAGACTAGCGCTGGGAATGAGCAGTTCTTC. Translating gives CASSYQTSAGNEQFF.

This chain links TRBV30 with TRBJ2-1; D might be TRBD2 (6 bases). Between the trimmed V and J ends, which lost 3 bases and 7 bases, there was a span of 13 bases. Looked up from germline, CDR1 is GTSNPN and CDR2 is SVGIG (reference sequence). CDR3 length: 13 residues. CDR3 in amino acids: CAWRVSGANEQFF. Here the CDR3 DNA reads TGTGCCTGGAGGGTCTCGGGAGCGAATGAGCAGTTCTTC.

The chain couples TRBV29-1 to TRBJ2-5, with D unclear. The CDR3 runs to 12 residues. Per germline, CDR1 SQVTM and CDR2 ANQGSEA. Trimming removed 7 bases at V and 1 base at J, with 10 bases between. The CDR3 DNA reads TGCAGCGCCAGGTTGGTCCAAGAGACCCAGTACTTC. Residues: CSARLVQETQYF.

The V call is TRBV5-1, the J call TRBJ2-5; D not certain. Germline V gene sequence: CDR1 SGHRS, CDR2 YFSETQ. The CDR3 is 13 amino acids. Trimming took off 2 bases at V and 2 bases at J, with 7 bases between the two ends. DNA for the CDR3: TGCGCCAGCAGCTTTGCGGTTCAAGAGACCCAGTACTTC. It specifies CASSFAVQETQYF.

The chain uses TRBV7-6 and TRBJ2-3, with 7 bases matching TRBD2. The CDR3 spans 16 residues. J lost 0 bases, V lost 4 bases, and 7 bases had no gene match. Per the germline V gene, CDR1 is SGHVS and CDR2 is FNYEAQ. The CDR3 loop is CASSSTGGPSTDTQYF. DNA for the CDR3: TGTGCCAGCAGCTCAACGGGAGGACCTAGCACAGATACGCAGTATTTT. Drawing the rest from reference TRBV7-6 and TRBJ2-3, the complete variable domain is GAGVSQSPRYKVTKRGQDVALRCDPISGHVSLYWYRQALGQGPEFLTYFNYEAQQDKSGLPNDRFSAERPEGSISTLTIQRTEQRDSAMYRCASSSTGGPSTDTQYFGPGTRLTVL.